What follows are 2 T cell receptor beta chains derived from one specimen sequenced in a study of post-analysis software for immune sequencing data. General observations from the study: Roughly five TRBV segments, including TRBV5-6, TRBV5-1 and TRBV20-1, were more frequent in patients than controls.

Tagging with unique molecular identifiers was a feature of the TCR beta cDNA libraries. TCRdb re-called the PCR reads with MiXCR, one entry per CDR3 protein. The sample lists more than 450,000 distinct CDR3 sequences; 30% to 40% were seen once. Their antigen targets remain unknown. Sequenced material: blood. Receptors originate from a girl between 2 and 17 years old with multiple sclerosis.

The chain combines TRBV20-1 with TRBJ1-2; 8 nucleotides align to TRBD1. CDR1 is DFQATT, CDR2 SNEGSKA, per germline (reference sequence). The V gene end was trimmed by 0 bases and the J gene end by 2 bases; junction bases not matched to a gene: 8. This CDR3 spans 16 amino acids. Here the CDR3 DNA reads TGCAGTGCTAGAGATGTTCAGGGGGCATCAAACTATGGCTACACCTTC. It translates to CSARDVQGASNYGYTF.

On this clonotype itself: A read error may produce the germline difference seen at one junction end. CDR3 residues: CAGSLDRVGEQYF. CDR3 DNA: TGTGCCGGCAGCTTGGACAGGGTAGGCGAGCAGTACTTC. V is TRBV5-8 and J is TRBJ2-5, with 8 nucleotides matching TRBD1. The DNA end is a closer match to TRBJ2-7, so the J assignment may be wrong. The length of the CDR3 is 13 residues. CDR1 and CDR2 from the germline V gene are SGHTS and YDEGEE.